These 24 T cell receptor beta chains originate from one sample sequenced in a study of T-cell reconstitution after alpha-beta-depleted transplantation in children. This sample's TCRbeta library carried unique molecular identifier barcodes. TCRdb reanalysed the PCR reads using MiXCR and keeps one entry per CDR3 protein. The sample yields approximately 230,000 distinct CDR3 sequences, about 24% seen once. This material consisted of PBMCs, mostly from graft donor cells, taken 360 days after TCRalphabeta/CD19-depleted stem cell transplant. The receptors originated from a female patient aged 2 to 10 who had a stem cell transplant for congenital amegakaryocytic thrombocytopenia, so the T cells may come from the graft donor.

The chain has TRBV7-9 and TRBJ2-1; D gene ambiguous. The CDR3 has 15 residues. Trimming left V 4 bases short and J 0 bases short, with 10 bases between. Germline CDR1 reads SEHNR; CDR2 reads FQNEAQ (reference sequence). The CDR3 spells CASSSAKSSYNEQFF. The CDR3 DNA follows: TGTGCCAGCAGCTCCGCTAAGAGCTCCTACAATGAGCAGTTCTTC.

This clonotype has only a few counts. The genes are TRBV20-1 and TRBJ2-3; 7 bases map to TRBD1. Per germline, CDR1 DFQATT and CDR2 SNEGSKA (reference sequence). After removal of 4 bases from V and 5 bases from J, the junction contained 12 bases not matched to a gene. CDR3 length: 15 amino acids. The CDR3 loop is CSAKPNPGQIDTQYF. The CDR3 region has the DNA TGCAGTGCTAAACCCAACCCGGGACAGATAGATACGCAGTATTTT.

This chain uses TRBV2 with TRBJ2-4; possibly TRBD1 for D (6 bases). This CDR3 region has 13 residues. Per germline, CDR1 SNHLY and CDR2 FYNNEI. V dropped 6 bases and J dropped 3 bases, with 9 bases sitting between them. The CDR3 sequence is CASRLDSKNIQYF. The CDR3 DNA is TGTGCCAGCAGATTGGACAGCAAAAACATTCAGTACTTC.

In this sample, this clonotype turned up a few times. The chain uses TRBV6-5 and TRBJ1-5, with a possible D match to TRBD1 (5 bases). Germline V gene data show CDR1 as MNHEY and CDR2 as SVGAGI. The germline V and J ends were trimmed by 0 bases and 2 bases, with 11 bases remaining between them. CDR3 length equals 16 residues. The CDR3 here is CASSYSRGLRNQPQHF. DNA of the CDR3: TGTGCCAGCAGTTACTCGAGGGGTCTTCGCAATCAGCCCCAGCATTTT.

This clonotype was recorded a few times. The chain carries TRBV20-1 and TRBJ1-2; 8 bases line up with TRBD1. Germline CDR1 reads DFQATT; CDR2 reads SNEGSKA (reference sequence). The CDR3 contains 16 residues. With V trimmed by 3 bases and J by 2 bases, 11 bases remained unmatched. Here the CDR3 reads CSARSQGAGGNYGYTF. Written as DNA, the CDR3 is TGCAGTGCTAGGAGTCAGGGGGCCGGGGGGAACTATGGCTACACCTTC.

This clonotype was seen a handful of times. V usage is TRBV21-1 and J usage is TRBJ1-4. TRBV21-1 is reported as a pseudogene. This CDR3 comprises 11 residues. The DNA for the CDR3 is TGTGCCAGCAGCAAACATGAAAAACTGTTTTTT. It codes for CASSKHEKLFF.

This clonotype was seen only a few times. The V call is TRBV20-1, the J call TRBJ1-1; D is perhaps TRBD1 (6 bases). This CDR3 is 14 amino acids long. The ends were cut back, 1 base at V and 4 bases at J, with 13 bases in the middle. Germline V gene lookup returns CDR1 DFQATT and CDR2 SNEGSKA (reference sequence). The CDR3 sequence: CSARGTTGFTEAFF. As DNA, the CDR3 is TGCAGTGCTAGAGGTACTACAGGGTTCACTGAAGCTTTCTTT.

Only one count was recorded for this clonotype. The J gene is TRBJ2-7, the V gene TRBV5-1; 7 bases fit TRBD1. Looked up from germline, CDR1 is SGHRS and CDR2 is YFSETQ. V gave up 3 bases and J gave up 7 bases; unmatched junction bases: 16. This CDR3 has 16 amino acids. This CDR3 is CASSSGTAMRFGEQYF. For the CDR3, the DNA is TGCGCCAGCAGCTCCGGGACAGCTATGAGATTTGGAGAGCAGTACTTC.

This clonotype was seen only a few times. This sequence joins TRBV12-3 or TRBV12-4 and TRBJ2-7; D might be TRBD1 (6 bases). This CDR3 contains 15 residues. Trimming removed 6 bases at V and 3 bases at J, with 18 bases between. DNA of the CDR3: TGTGCCAGCAGCCGACAGGCCTTGAATAACTACGAGCAGTACTTC. Translating gives CASSRQALNNYEQYF.

V usage is TRBV10-3 and J usage is TRBJ1-2, with 7 bases lining up with TRBD1. CDR3 length: 14 residues. V dropped 4 bases and J dropped 6; count of bases not matched to a gene: 8. The germline CDR1 and CDR2 sequences are ENHRY and SYGVKD. The CDR3 sequence: CAISVNRGWDGYTF. The CDR3 nucleotides read TGTGCCATCAGTGTGAACAGGGGTTGGGATGGCTACACCTTC.

This clonotype has just a few counts. The chain uses TRBV25-1 and TRBJ2-4; TRBD2 agrees at 12 bases. V was pared by 2 bases and J by 6 bases, with 2 bases of the junction left unmatched. The CDR3 runs to 15 residues. Germline V CDR1 and CDR2: MGHDK, SYGVNS. The CDR3 DNA is TGTGCCAGCAGTGAACTAGCGGGAGGGCTAAACATTCAGTACTTC. Protein product: CASSELAGGLNIQYF.

This clonotype was found a few times. The chain combines TRBV10-3 with TRBJ2-5, with D perhaps TRBD2 (5 bases). Germline CDR1 is ENHRY and CDR2 is SYGVKD. This CDR3 spans 15 amino acids. Trimming cost V 2 bases and J 1 base, with 11 bases left between them. The CDR3 bases are TGTGCCATCAGTGAGCTTGGGGAGATCCAAGAGACCCAGTACTTC. Its translation is CAISELGEIQETQYF.

This clonotype came up many times. V usage is TRBV2 and J usage is TRBJ2-2; TRBD2 agrees at 10 bases. J was trimmed by 2 bases and V by 8 bases; bases with no gene match: 2. Per germline, CDR1 SNHLY and CDR2 FYNNEI. CDR3 size: 14 residues. Here the CDR3 DNA reads TGTGCCAGCGGACTAGCGGACAACACCGGGGAGCTGTTTTTT. Translation: CASGLADNTGELFF.

The chain couples TRBV7-2 to TRBJ2-3; 8 nucleotides align to TRBD2. CDR1 and CDR2 (germline): SGHTA, FQGNSA. With V trimmed by 4 bases and J by 2 bases, 5 bases remained unmatched. The CDR3 consists of 15 residues. For the CDR3, the DNA is TGTGCCAGCAGCTCAACTAGCGGAAACACAGATACGCAGTATTTT. It yields the protein CASSSTSGNTDTQYF.

This clonotype was detected only a few times. This CDR3 reads CASSQDRSGSSYNEQFF. CDR3 DNA sequence: TGCGCCAGCAGCCAAGATCGGAGCGGGAGCTCCTACAATGAGCAGTTCTTC. The chain uses TRBV4-1 and TRBJ2-1, with 8 bases identical to TRBD2. Trimming removed 0 bases from V and 0 bases from J; junction bases left unmatched: 4. The CDR3 covers 17 residues. Germline V CDR1 and CDR2: MGHRA, YSYEKL.

This clonotype was observed many times. The V gene is TRBV9, the J gene TRBJ2-3; 10 positions agree with TRBD2. This CDR3 comprises 16 residues. CDR1 is SGDLS and CDR2 is YYNGEE in the germline V gene. The V segment lost 1 base and the J segment 8 bases; nucleotides outside the gene matches: 10. The CDR3 spells CASSVRSIAGGGTQYF. CDR3 sequence (DNA): TGTGCCAGCAGCGTAAGGAGCATAGCGGGAGGAGGTACGCAGTATTTT.

This clonotype has just a few counts. The chain couples TRBV20-1 to TRBJ2-5; D is possibly TRBD1 (9 bases). Germline loops: CDR1 DFQATT, CDR2 SNEGSKA (reference sequence). CDR3 size: 14 residues. Trimming took 3 bases from V and 5 from J, leaving 16 bases between them. The CDR3 sequence is CSASGTGTRETQYF. DNA of the CDR3: TGCAGTGCTAGCGGGACAGGGACTAGGGAGACCCAGTACTTC.

The V gene is TRBV3-1, the J gene TRBJ1-5, with D unclear. The CDR3 is 14 residues long. Germline V gene sequence: CDR1 LGHDT, CDR2 YNNKEL (reference sequence). V gave up 1 base and J gave up 3 bases, with 7 bases separating them. The CDR3 region is CASSQAGFNQPQHF. CDR3 sequence (DNA): TGTGCCAGCAGCCAAGCAGGATTCAATCAGCCCCAGCATTTT.

This clonotype has a single count. The genes are TRBV6-1 and TRBJ1-1; no reliable D call. Germline assignment: CDR1 MNHNS and CDR2 SASEGT. V lost 7 bases and J lost 1, with 10 bases in between. The CDR3 runs 13 residues. The DNA for the CDR3 is TGTGCCAGCAAGATATCTCCGAACACTGAAGCTTTCTTT. This sequence encodes CASKISPNTEAFF.

This clonotype was observed a few times. This chain connects TRBV20-1 to TRBJ1-5, with a possible D match to TRBD1 (6 bases). This CDR3 is built from 13 residues. The V end lost 2 bases, the J end lost 4 bases, and 9 bases lay between the germline ends. CDR1 and CDR2 from the germline V gene are DFQATT and SNEGSKA (reference sequence). This chain's CDR3 is CSARNDRNQPQHF. The CDR3 region has the DNA TGCAGTGCTAGAAATGACAGGAATCAGCCCCAGCATTTT.

The genes are TRBV20-1 and TRBJ2-1; 9 bases line up with TRBD2. This CDR3 contains 16 residues. J was trimmed by 2 bases and V by 1 base; bases with no gene match: 6. CDR1 and CDR2 from the germline V gene are DFQATT and SNEGSKA (reference sequence). The CDR3 DNA reads as TGCAGTGCTAGAGGAGGGTTAGCGGGAGCCTACAATGAGCAGTTCTTC. Translating gives CSARGGLAGAYNEQFF.

This clonotype was detected only a few times. The V and J genes are TRBV3-1 and TRBJ2-5; 8 bases fit TRBD1. V was pared by 2 bases and J by 5 bases, with 10 bases of the junction left unmatched. This CDR3 has 16 residues. Germline CDR1 and CDR2: LGHDT and YNNKEL (reference sequence). CDR3 amino acids: CASSQSRAGGFETQYF. As DNA, the CDR3 is TGTGCCAGCAGCCAATCCAGGGCAGGGGGCTTTGAGACCCAGTACTTC.

A few counts support this clonotype. The V gene is TRBV13, the J gene TRBJ2-7; D is unresolved. Trimming cost V 1 base and J 3 bases, with 16 bases left between them. The germline gives CDR1 PRHDT, CDR2 FYEKMQ (reference sequence). This CDR3 has 16 residues. CDR3 in DNA: TGTGCCAGCAGCTTAGAAGCAGGTTCCCAAAACTACGAGCAGTACTTC. This encodes CASSLEAGSQNYEQYF.

The chain employs TRBV4-2 and TRBJ2-1; D gene uncertain. The CDR3 consists of 15 residues. Germline CDR1 reads LGHNA; CDR2 reads YNFKEQ. V lost 1 base and J lost 0, with 7 bases in between. CDR3 sequence: CASSQATSSYNEQFF. As DNA, the CDR3 is TGTGCCAGCAGCCAAGCTACCAGCTCCTACAATGAGCAGTTCTTC.